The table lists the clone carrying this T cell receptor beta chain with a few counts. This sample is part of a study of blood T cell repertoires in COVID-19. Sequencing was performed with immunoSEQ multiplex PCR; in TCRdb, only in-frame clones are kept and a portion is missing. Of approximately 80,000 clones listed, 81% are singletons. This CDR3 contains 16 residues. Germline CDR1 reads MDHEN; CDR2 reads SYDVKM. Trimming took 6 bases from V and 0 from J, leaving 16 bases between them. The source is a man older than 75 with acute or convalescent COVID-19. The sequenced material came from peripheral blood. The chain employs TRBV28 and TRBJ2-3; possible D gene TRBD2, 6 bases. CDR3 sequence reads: CASRTFPGLSTDTQYF. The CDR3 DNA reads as TGTGCCAGCAGAACTTTTCCGGGACTGAGCACAGATACGCAGTATTTT.